Below, 31 T cell receptor beta chains from the same sample are listed, as sequenced in a study of T cells in Graves' hyperthyroidism and ophthalmopathy. It was RNA transcripts that yielded the amplified TCR beta CDR3 regions. RT-PCR in the first round (using the HTBI primer set) targeted the TCR CDR3. Each CDR3 protein is one row after TCRdb ran MiXCR on the multiplex PCR reads. The profile shows 360,000 or so distinct CDR3 sequences, over 12% of them singletons. Sequencing used blood. The source of these receptors is a woman aged 55-69 years with Graves' ophthalmopathy.

The rearrangement uses TRBV4-1 and TRBJ1-1, with D tentatively TRBD1 (5 bases). Germline CDR1 is MGHRA and CDR2 is YSYEKL. V was shortened by 3 bases and J by 4 bases, with 15 bases between the two germline ends. The CDR3 sequence is 15 residues long. The CDR3 DNA reads TGCGCCAGCAGCCAGGCAGGGCTTTTCGGCACTGAAGCTTTCTTT. As protein: CASSQAGLFGTEAFF.

There are many counts of this clonotype. The V call is TRBV20-1, the J call TRBJ1-2; D perhaps matches TRBD1 (6 bases). This CDR3 is 13 amino acids long. Germline CDR1 DFQATT, CDR2 SNEGSKA (reference sequence). V lost 0 bases and J lost 8, with 13 bases in between. The CDR3 loop is CSARDRYREGYTF. For the CDR3, the DNA is TGCAGTGCTAGAGATCGATACAGGGAAGGCTACACCTTC.

The genes are TRBV5-6 and TRBJ1-5; 7 nucleotides agree with TRBD1. The CDR3 is 15 residues long. Trimming took 1 base from V and 7 from J; bases not matched to a gene: 8. Germline V CDR1 and CDR2: SGHDT, YYEEEE. CDR3 DNA sequence: TGTGCCAGCAGCTTGTGGCAGGGGGGCGCCCAGCCCCAGCATTTT. Translating gives CASSLWQGGAQPQHF.

This clonotype has a count of ten or more. V is TRBV20-1 and J is TRBJ2-7; D could derive from TRBD1 or TRBD2 (5 bases each). The CDR3 length is 14 residues. V gave up 2 bases and J gave up 2 bases, with 13 bases separating them. Germline CDR1 DFQATT, CDR2 SNEGSKA (reference sequence). CDR3 region: CSARRGATAYEQYF. The CDR3 bases are TGCAGTGCTAGAAGAGGGGCAACGGCCTACGAGCAGTACTTC.

This clonotype was counted only a few times. This chain uses TRBV5-1 with TRBJ2-3, with 9 bases fitting TRBD1. V was clipped by 8 bases and J by 0 bases; unmatched bases: 1. CDR3 length: 13 amino acids. From germline, CDR1 is SGHRS and CDR2 YFSETQ. The CDR3, as DNA: TGCGCCAGTGGACAGGGGAGCACAGATACGCAGTATTTT. Its protein is CASGQGSTDTQYF.

This clonotype occurred many times. The rearrangement links TRBV28 to TRBJ2-7, with 12 bases identical to TRBD1. Germline CDR1 and CDR2: MDHEN and SYDVKM. V was pared by 3 bases and J by 5 bases, with 8 bases of the junction left unmatched. The CDR3 has 16 residues. CDR3 protein: CASSFRQGQGANEQYF. Written as DNA, the CDR3 is TGTGCCAGCAGTTTCCGTCAGGGACAGGGGGCAAACGAGCAGTACTTC.

The gene calls are TRBV18 and TRBJ2-1; 10 positions match TRBD1. The germline V gene has CDR1 KGHSH and CDR2 LQKENI. The CDR3 has 16 residues. V lost 0 bases, J lost 9 bases, and 8 bases stayed unmatched. The CDR3 bases are TGTGCCAGCTCACCACCGACAGGGGGCGCAGTACTTGAGCAGTTCTTC. It specifies CASSPPTGGAVLEQFF.

This chain links TRBV6-1 with TRBJ1-6; tentatively, D is TRBD1 (5 bases). CDR1 is MNHNS, CDR2 SASEGT, per germline. V was trimmed by 7 bases and J by 8 bases, leaving 12 bases between them. This CDR3 has 13 amino acids. The CDR3 protein is CASTGTLDSPLHF. The CDR3 coding sequence is TGTGCCAGCACCGGGACTCTGGATTCACCCCTCCACTTT.

This clonotype was counted only a few times. This sequence joins TRBV9 and TRBJ2-1, with TRBD2 matching over 7 bases. The CDR3 runs to 16 residues. J gave up 5 bases and V 0 bases, and 8 bases lay outside the gene matches. Per the germline V gene, CDR1 is SGDLS and CDR2 is YYNGEE. The CDR3 nucleotides read TGTGCCAGCAGCGTAGGAAGTAGCGGGCGAAACAATGAGCAGTTCTTC. Its protein product is CASSVGSSGRNNEQFF.

The chain links TRBV15 to TRBJ2-2; D is ambiguous. Germline V gives CDR1 LNHNV, CDR2 YYDKDF (reference sequence). This CDR3 comprises 14 residues. The V end was cut by 0 bases, the J end by 7 bases, with 9 bases between. The CDR3 DNA reads as TGTGCCACCAGCAGAGATCTGGACGGCGGGGAGCTGTTTTTT. Translation: CATSRDLDGGELFF.

The rearrangement uses TRBV15 and TRBJ1-5; possible D gene TRBD1, 5 bases. The CDR3 has 16 amino acids. Germline V gives CDR1 LNHNV, CDR2 YYDKDF (reference sequence). V dropped 0 bases and J dropped 4 bases, with 13 bases sitting between them. The DNA of the CDR3 is TGTGCCACCAGCAGAGATGGGGCAGGGAGGAATCAGCCCCAGCATTTT. As protein: CATSRDGAGRNQPQHF.

This clonotype turned up a few times. The chain links TRBV27 to TRBJ2-3; TRBD2 matches at 7 bases. With V trimmed by 2 bases and J by 6 bases, 11 bases remained unmatched. CDR3 size: 16 residues. Germline CDR1 and CDR2: MNHEY and SMNVEV (reference sequence). The CDR3 loop reads CASSLRGEGPRDTQYF. CDR3 bases: TGTGCCAGCAGTTTACGGGGGGAGGGCCCTAGGGATACGCAGTATTTT.

This clonotype was detected a few times. V gene TRBV27 combines with J gene TRBJ2-7; TRBD2 matches at 8 bases. The CDR3 is made up of 14 amino acids. Losses at the gene ends were 1 base for V and 7 bases for J; bases not matched to a gene: 6. Germline V gives CDR1 MNHEY, CDR2 SMNVEV (reference sequence). CDR3 sequence (DNA): TGTGCCAGCAGTTTATTTCGGACTAGCAGTGAGCAGTACTTC. It yields the protein CASSLFRTSSEQYF.

The V call is TRBV2, the J call TRBJ1-4, with a tentative D call TRBD1 (6 bases). The CDR3 is 15 residues long. Per the germline V gene, CDR1 is SNHLY and CDR2 is FYNNEI. The V end lost 7 bases, the J end lost 4 bases, and 16 bases lay between the germline ends. In nucleotides, the CDR3 is TGTGCCAGCACCCGACAGGTGGGAGTTAATGAAAAACTGTTTTTT. Translation: CASTRQVGVNEKLFF. The entire variable domain, with the rest obtained from reference TRBV2 and TRBJ1-4, is as follows: EPEVTQTPSHQVTQMGQEVILRCVPISNHLYFYWYRQILGQKVEFLVSFYNNEISEKSEIFDDQFSVERPDGSNFTLKIRSTKLEDSAMYFCASTRQVGVNEKLFFGSGTQLSVL.

This clonotype has ten or more counts. The genes are TRBV20-1 and TRBJ2-5, with TRBD2 matching over 10 bases. The CDR3 has 15 amino acids. Germline CDR1 DFQATT, CDR2 SNEGSKA (reference sequence). Losses at the gene ends were 5 bases for V and 4 bases for J; bases not matched to a gene: 10. DNA of the CDR3: TGCAGTGCTGCCACACTAGCGGGGACAGGAGAGACCCAGTACTTC. Its translation is CSAATLAGTGETQYF.

This chain links TRBV5-6 with TRBJ2-4, with 7 nucleotides matching TRBD1. CDR1 and CDR2 (germline): SGHDT, YYEEEE. V was clipped by 4 bases and J by 1 base; unmatched bases: 11. The CDR3 loop spans 17 amino acids. CDR3 sequence: CASSPPDRERAKNIQYF. The CDR3 nucleotides are TGTGCCAGCAGCCCCCCAGACAGGGAGCGGGCCAAAAACATTCAGTACTTC. Complete variable domain (other parts from reference TRBV5-6 and TRBJ2-4): DAGVTQSPTHLIKTRGQQVTLRCSPKSGHDTVSWYQQALGQGPQFIFQYYEEEERQRGNFPDRFSGHQFPNYSSELNVNALLLGDSALYLCASSPPDRERAKNIQYFGAGTRLSVL.

This clonotype has ten or more counts. The chain combines TRBV2 with TRBJ2-3; D remains ambiguous. V was pared by 7 bases and J by 6 bases, with 14 bases between. This CDR3 spans 13 amino acids. The V gene's germline CDR1 is SNHLY and CDR2 FYNNEI. CDR3 DNA: TGTGCCAGCATTCTGGCCCTGGGGGATACGCAGTATTTT. This encodes CASILALGDTQYF.

This clonotype appeared a few times. CDR3 DNA: TGTGCCAGCAGCCCCTCCGGGGGTAACGAGCAGTACTTC. Translated, it gives CASSPSGGNEQYF. V and J are TRBV14 and TRBJ2-7; tentative D call: TRBD2 (6 bases). Per the germline V gene, CDR1 is SGHDN and CDR2 is FVKESK. Trimming stripped 4 bases from V and 5 bases from J, with 12 bases between. The CDR3 spans 13 residues.

J is TRBJ2-1 and V is TRBV12-5; possibly TRBD1 for D (7 bases). This CDR3 is 20 amino acids long. Trimming shortened V by 3 bases and J by 3 bases, and 27 bases separated the two germline ends. The V gene's germline CDR1 is LGHNT and CDR2 FRNRAP. In nucleotides, the CDR3 is TGTGCTAGTGGTTTAGGCCAGGGGGAGCCACGGACTATCAACTACAATGAGCAGTTCTTC. Its protein product is CASGLGQGEPRTINYNEQFF.

In its sample, this clonotype was seen many times. The chain joins TRBV3-1 to TRBJ2-3, with D possibly TRBD2 on 6 matching bases. The V and J ends lost 3 bases and 0 bases respectively, with 13 bases between them. The length of the CDR3 is 16 residues. CDR1 and CDR2 (germline): LGHDT, YNNKEL (reference sequence). CDR3 sequence (DNA): TGTGCCAGCAGCCATCACGGGAGCCTTAGCACAGATACGCAGTATTTT. This gives the protein CASSHHGSLSTDTQYF.

The sample holds many counts of this clonotype. V usage is TRBV7-8 and J usage is TRBJ2-5; 7 bases are shared with TRBD2. The trim removed 2 bases at V and 1 base at J, leaving 7 bases unmatched. CDR3 length: 16 residues. Germline V gene lookup returns CDR1 SGHVS and CDR2 FQNEAQ. The CDR3 DNA sequence: TGTGCCAGCAGCTTATACGGCGGGAGCTCCCAAGAGACCCAGTACTTC. Its protein product is CASSLYGGSSQETQYF.

The genes are TRBV29-1 and TRBJ2-1, with 7 bases lining up with TRBD2. With V trimmed by 6 bases and J by 12 bases, 8 bases remained unmatched. This CDR3 is 11 amino acids long. CDR1 is SQVTM and CDR2 is ANQGSEA in the germline V gene. The DNA of the CDR3 is TGCAGCGTCCCCATGGGAGGGCTGCAGTTCTTC. Its translation: CSVPMGGLQFF.

This sequence joins TRBV28 and TRBJ2-1; 10 bases line up with TRBD2. Trimming took 3 bases from V and 7 from J; bases not matched to a gene: 9. The CDR3 contains 16 residues. The germline V gene has CDR1 MDHEN and CDR2 SYDVKM. The CDR3 sequence: CASSFLASGSGNEQFF. The CDR3 nucleotides read TGTGCCAGCAGTTTTCTGGCTAGCGGGAGTGGGAATGAGCAGTTCTTC. Looking up the rest from reference TRBV28 and TRBJ2-1 gives the full variable domain: DVKVTQSSRYLVKRTGEKVFLECVQDMDHENMFWYRQDPGLGLRLIYFSYDVKMKEKGDIPEGYSVSREKKERFSLILESASTNQTSMYLCASSFLASGSGNEQFFGPGTRLTVL.

Points on this clonotype: The CDR3 does not close with the conserved phenylalanine or tryptophan, likely indicating a read error. This chain links TRBV5-6 with TRBJ1-2; 8 nucleotides align to TRBD1. From germline, CDR1 is SGHDT and CDR2 YYEEEE. The CDR3 extends over 13 amino acids. The V gene end was trimmed by 4 bases and the J gene end by 6 bases; junction bases not matched to a gene: 5. The chain's CDR3 is CASSPTGGDGYTI. DNA of the CDR3: TGTGCCAGCAGCCCTACAGGGGGAGATGGCTACACCATC.

The chain couples TRBV5-6 to TRBJ2-1, with 12 positions matching TRBD1. V shed 4 bases, J shed 7 bases, and the junction held 9 bases outside the gene matches. Per germline, CDR1 SGHDT and CDR2 YYEEEE. The CDR3 consists of 16 residues. The CDR3: CASSTSGTGGWNEQFF. For the CDR3, the DNA is TGTGCCAGCAGCACCTCCGGGACAGGGGGCTGGAATGAGCAGTTCTTC.

This clonotype was observed a few times. The rearrangement joins TRBV5-1 to TRBJ2-2; no clear D. The ends were cut back, 2 bases at V and 4 bases at J, with 9 bases in the middle. CDR1 and CDR2 (germline): SGHRS, YFSETQ. The CDR3 runs to 14 residues. CDR3 residues: CASSFNDPTGELFF. The CDR3 region has the DNA TGCGCCAGCAGCTTCAACGACCCCACCGGGGAGCTGTTTTTT.

This clonotype was counted only a few times. The V and J genes are TRBV3-1 and TRBJ2-2; no clear D gene. Germline V gene lookup returns CDR1 LGHDT and CDR2 YNNKEL (reference sequence). The CDR3 runs to 15 residues. V was pared by 0 bases and J by 4 bases, with 9 bases between. CDR3 loop: CASSQDARLTGELFF. The CDR3, as DNA: TGTGCCAGCAGCCAAGACGCCAGGCTCACCGGGGAGCTGTTTTTT.

Only a few counts were recorded for this clonotype. The chain recombines TRBV29-1 with TRBJ2-7, with 8 bases lining up with TRBD2. V lost 6 bases to trimming and J lost 0 bases; unmatched junction nucleotides: 7. This CDR3 spans 14 amino acids. The germline V gene encodes CDR1 SQVTM and CDR2 ANQGSEA. The DNA of the CDR3 is TGCAGCGTGTCCTTGGGACTAGGCTCCTACGAGCAGTACTTC. As protein: CSVSLGLGSYEQYF.

This clonotype was counted only a few times. This chain joins TRBV28 and TRBJ2-2; 7 nucleotides align to TRBD1. Trimming cost V 5 bases and J 1 base; bases outside gene matches: 1. Germline loops: CDR1 MDHEN, CDR2 SYDVKM. This CDR3 comprises 14 residues. The CDR3 bases are TGTGCCAGCAGTGACAGGGTGAACACCGGGGAGCTGTTTTTT. This gives the protein CASSDRVNTGELFF.

This clonotype has ten or more counts. This chain uses TRBV9 with TRBJ2-6; 9 nucleotides agree with TRBD1. Looked up from germline, CDR1 is SGDLS and CDR2 is YYNGEE. This CDR3 has 19 residues. Losses at the gene ends were 1 base for V and 0 bases for J; bases not matched to a gene: 8. The CDR3 region is CASSVSTGGYGSGANVLTF. The CDR3 coding sequence is TGTGCCAGCAGCGTATCGACAGGGGGTTACGGCTCTGGGGCCAACGTCCTGACTTTC.

Only a few counts were recorded for this clonotype. V usage is TRBV9 and J usage is TRBJ2-2; 7 bases line up with TRBD1. The V segment lost 0 bases and the J segment 7 bases; nucleotides outside the gene matches: 6. CDR1 is SGDLS and CDR2 is YYNGEE in the germline V gene. This CDR3 has 15 amino acids. The CDR3 bases are TGTGCCAGCAGCGTAGAGGGGGCAAGCCGCGGGGAGCTGTTTTTT. This sequence encodes CASSVEGASRGELFF.